This TCR beta chain was observed in a study of tumor-infiltrating lymphocytes in primary liver carcinoma. Joint extraction of RNA and DNA used 20-30 mg of bulk tissue that was unsorted. The CDR3 has 12 residues. Germline assignment: CDR1 SQVTM and CDR2 ANQGSEA. With respect to this clonotype: One end of the junction fails to match germline, which may point to a read error.

From 400 to 500 ng total RNA, TCR beta cDNA was generated with a primer in the constant region. Three nested multiplex PCR rounds, a slightly modified ARM-PCR, produced the libraries for TCR beta. Forward primers for TRBV1-TRBV30 and a C-beta reverse primer served the first two PCR rounds, at about 10 cycles each. TCRdb redid the calling of the multiplex PCR reads with MiXCR, one entry per CDR3 protein. The table has tens of thousands of distinct CDR3 sequences, roughly 73% seen once; the top ten hold about 35%. The chain has TRBV29-1 and TRBJ2-3, with TRBD2 identical over 7 bases. This sequence originates from a man in his forties with primary liver carcinoma and hepatitis B virus infection. Specimen: tumor-adjacent normal liver tissue. CDR3 coding DNA: TGCAGTGTTGAAGATCGGGGGGATACGCAGTGTTTT. Residues: CSVEDRGDTQCF.